The 26 T cell receptor beta chains below come from one sample, sequenced in a study of control samples from healthy donors and cancer patients. The assay was immunoSEQ multiplex PCR, and TCRdb's table has in-frame clones only and misses some. The sample holds 130,000 or so clones, over 75% seen once. The sequenced material came from blood. These receptors came from a man aged 40-55 years in good health.

Notes on this clone: This sample also contains other DNA sequences that code for the same CDR3. The V call is TRBV28, the J call TRBJ1-2; no definite D call. Germline values: CDR1 MDHEN, CDR2 SYDVKM. The CDR3 spans 16 residues. The V and J ends lost 2 bases and 3 bases respectively, with 16 bases between them. In nucleotides, the CDR3 is TGTGCCAGCAGTTTACCTGGCAGAGGGCGAGACTATGGCTACACCTTC. It translates to CASSLPGRGRDYGYTF.

This chain connects TRBV6-5 to TRBJ1-2; D remains ambiguous. V shed 3 bases and J shed 0 bases, with 11 bases lying between them. CDR1 and CDR2 from the germline V gene are MNHEY and SVGAGI. The CDR3 length is 15 residues. CDR3 sequence: CASSYLDRANYGYTF. The CDR3 nucleotides read TGTGCCAGCAGTTATTTAGACCGAGCTAACTATGGCTACACCTTC.

This chain connects TRBV10-2 to TRBJ2-5, with 9 positions matching TRBD2. J was trimmed by 5 bases and V by 4 bases; bases with no gene match: 14. The germline V gene has CDR1 WSHSY and CDR2 SAAADI. The CDR3 consists of 17 residues. CDR3 sequence reads: CASSVRVAGGPWETQYF. The CDR3 DNA sequence: TGCGCCAGCAGTGTCCGAGTGGCGGGGGGGCCATGGGAGACCCAGTACTTC.

V gene TRBV2 combines with J gene TRBJ2-7, with TRBD2 matching over 9 bases. V was pared by 7 bases and J by 5 bases, with 15 bases of the junction left unmatched. This CDR3 is 16 amino acids long. Germline V gives CDR1 SNHLY, CDR2 FYNNEI. The CDR3 protein is CASNRGGRTSVDEQYF. The CDR3 DNA follows: TGTGCCAGCAACCGTGGGGGACGGACTAGCGTCGACGAGCAGTACTTC.

This clone appeared a single time. This sequence joins TRBV12-3 or TRBV12-4 and TRBJ1-3; no firm D call. The CDR3 covers 13 residues. V lost 5 bases to trimming and J lost 0 bases, with 5 bases between them. The chain's CDR3 is CASSPYSGNTIYF. The CDR3 region has the DNA TGTGCCAGCAGTCCCTACTCTGGAAACACCATATATTTT.

The chain recombines TRBV6-1 with TRBJ2-3; D gene unclear. Trimming took 0 bases from V and 0 from J, leaving 7 bases between them. Germline CDR1 is MNHNS and CDR2 is SASEGT. The CDR3 has 15 amino acids. CDR3 sequence (DNA): TGTGCCAGCAGTGAAGCGCTGGGGAGCACAGATACGCAGTATTTT. It is translated as CASSEALGSTDTQYF.

V usage is TRBV7-2 and J usage is TRBJ1-2; D might be TRBD1 (5 bases). Trimming left V 0 bases short and J 6 bases short, with 11 bases between. The CDR3 covers 14 residues. The germline V gene encodes CDR1 SGHTA and CDR2 FQGNSA. This CDR3 reads CASSLASQGHGYTF. CDR3 nucleotides: TGTGCCAGCAGCTTAGCATCCCAGGGCCATGGCTACACCTTC.

This sequence joins TRBV11-2 and TRBJ2-1; 11 bases line up with TRBD2. With 6 bases clipped from V and 6 bases from J, the junction kept 10 bases outside the gene matches. This CDR3 is 16 amino acids long. The germline CDR1 and CDR2 sequences are SGHAT and FQNNGV. This CDR3 is CASRETSGGRGNEQFF. CDR3 in DNA: TGTGCCAGCAGGGAAACTAGCGGGGGCAGGGGCAATGAGCAGTTCTTC.

The V call is TRBV19, the J call TRBJ1-2, with a possible D match to TRBD1 (6 bases). Trimming shortened V by 6 bases and J by 8 bases, and 13 bases separated the two germline ends. The CDR3 is 12 residues long. Looked up from germline, CDR1 is LNHDA and CDR2 is SQIVND (reference sequence). The CDR3 DNA follows: TGTGCCAGTAGCCCGGGACAATGGGGCTACACCTTC. Translating it yields CASSPGQWGYTF.

The chain is built from TRBV5-5 and TRBJ2-6, with D unclear. V lost 3 bases and J lost 1, with 20 bases in between. Per germline, CDR1 SGHKS and CDR2 YYEKEE (reference sequence). The CDR3 is made up of 19 amino acids. Here the CDR3 DNA reads TGTGCCAGCAGCTCCCCCATGGCCATCGCGGCTTCTGGGGCCAACGTCCTGACTTTC. The encoded protein is CASSSPMAIAASGANVLTF.

A few counts support this clone. The rearrangement links TRBV9 to TRBJ1-6, with D hard to call. In germline, CDR1 is SGDLS, CDR2 YYNGEE. The germline V and J ends were trimmed by 4 bases and 7 bases, with 15 bases remaining between them. The CDR3 extends over 15 amino acids. CDR3 region: CASSTSIGGNSPLHF. In nucleotides, the CDR3 is TGTGCCAGCAGCACCTCGATCGGCGGGAATTCACCCCTCCACTTT.

The chain links TRBV29-1 to TRBJ2-7, with TRBD2 as a possible D gene (6 bases). V gave up 0 bases and J gave up 7 bases, with 16 bases separating them. The CDR3 consists of 14 residues. Germline V gene lookup returns CDR1 SQVTM and CDR2 ANQGSEA. In nucleotides, the CDR3 is TGCAGCGTTGAAGAACACCCTCCAGGGACTGAGCAGTACTTC. This codes for CSVEEHPPGTEQYF.

The chain recombines TRBV5-1 with TRBJ2-3; TRBD2 matches 7 bases. The V segment lost 4 bases and the J segment 0 bases; nucleotides outside the gene matches: 11. The CDR3 covers 17 residues. Germline CDR1 SGHRS, CDR2 YFSETQ. The CDR3 DNA reads TGCGCCAGCAGCAGATCCGACGGGGGGTTTAGCACAGATACGCAGTATTTT. Translated: CASSRSDGGFSTDTQYF.

The chain links TRBV2 to TRBJ2-5; D is unresolved. Trimming removed 3 bases at V and 5 bases at J, with 10 bases between. This CDR3 has 13 amino acids. CDR1 SNHLY and CDR2 FYNNEI come from the germline V gene. This chain's CDR3 is CASSEIIGETQYF. Here the CDR3 DNA reads TGTGCCAGCAGTGAGATAATAGGGGAGACCCAGTACTTC.

V and J are TRBV13 and TRBJ1-1, with TRBD1 identical over 8 bases. The V gene's germline CDR1 is PRHDT and CDR2 FYEKMQ (reference sequence). V shed 2 bases and J 4 bases; nucleotides not matched to a gene: 3. This CDR3 comprises 14 residues. This CDR3 is CASSLPGGITEAFF. The CDR3 coding sequence is TGTGCCAGCAGCTTACCAGGGGGCATCACTGAAGCTTTCTTT. The variable domain in full, completed from reference TRBV13 and TRBJ1-1, reads AAGVIQSPRHLIKEKRETATLKCYPIPRHDTVYWYQQGPGQDPQFLISFYEKMQSDKGSIPDRFSAQQFSDYHSELNMSSLELGDSALYFCASSLPGGITEAFFGQGTRLTVV.

This chain connects TRBV30 to TRBJ1-2, with 8 positions matching TRBD1. J gave up 5 bases and V 1 base, and 3 bases lay outside the gene matches. The length of the CDR3 is 13 residues. The germline gives CDR1 GTSNPN, CDR2 SVGIG (reference sequence). The CDR3 DNA reads as TGTGCCTGGAGTGATCAGGGGGCTTATGGCTACACCTTC. Encoded protein: CAWSDQGAYGYTF.

V and J are TRBV6-2 or TRBV6-3 and TRBJ2-7; weak D call: TRBD1 (6 bases). The CDR3 covers 15 residues. V was clipped by 5 bases and J by 7 bases, with 21 bases between them. Germline V gene sequence: CDR1 MNHEY, CDR2 SVGEGT. The CDR3 spells CASSRDPRQATEQYF. CDR3 in DNA: TGTGCCAGCAGTAGGGACCCCCGACAGGCTACAGAGCAGTACTTC.

This chain connects TRBV7-2 to TRBJ1-5; possibly TRBD1 for D (5 bases). From germline, CDR1 is SGHTA and CDR2 FQGNSA. The V end was cut by 1 base, the J end by 4 bases, with 11 bases between. The CDR3 has 15 amino acids. The CDR3 sequence: CASSLGETANQPQHF. The CDR3 region has the DNA TGTGCCAGCAGCTTAGGAGAGACAGCAAATCAGCCCCAGCATTTT.

The chain has TRBV9 and TRBJ2-3, with 7 bases matching TRBD2. The CDR3 runs to 17 residues. V shed 4 bases, J shed 1 base, and the junction held 12 bases outside the gene matches. The germline CDR1 and CDR2 sequences are SGDLS and YYNGEE. This chain's CDR3 is CASSPGRLASGTDTQYF. CDR3 DNA sequence: TGTGCCAGCAGCCCAGGACGACTAGCTTCGGGCACAGATACGCAGTATTTT.

The chain is built from TRBV3-1 (or the pseudogene TRBV3-2) and TRBJ1-2, with 8 bases identical to TRBD1. CDR3 length: 15 amino acids. After removal of 4 bases from V and 6 bases from J, the junction contained 10 bases not matched to a gene. Germline-derived CDR1 and CDR2 are LGHDT and YNNKEL (reference sequence). Here the CDR3 reads CASSRFQGAPHGYTF. In DNA form, the CDR3 reads TGTGCCAGCAGCCGATTCCAGGGGGCTCCCCATGGCTACACCTTC.

A remark on this clone: The sample holds other DNA sequences that translate to the same CDR3. The V gene is TRBV10-3, the J gene TRBJ1-1; 8 positions match TRBD1. The CDR3 runs 13 residues. Germline V gene data show CDR1 as ENHRY and CDR2 as SYGVKD. With 6 bases clipped from V and 1 base from J, the junction kept 1 base outside the gene matches. CDR3 amino acids: CAIRGQENTEAFF. Written as DNA, the CDR3 is TGTGCCATCAGGGGACAGGAGAACACTGAAGCTTTCTTT.

The rearrangement joins TRBV7-8 to TRBJ1-4; D is possibly TRBD1 (5 bases). V was clipped by 6 bases and J by 7 bases, with 18 bases between them. CDR3 length equals 15 residues. CDR1 and CDR2 from the germline V gene are SGHVS and FQNEAQ. In DNA, the CDR3 is TGTGCCAGCAGTCCAGTCCCGGGGGGTAGTGAAAAACTGTTTTTT. Protein product: CASSPVPGGSEKLFF.

The V call is TRBV10-3, the J call TRBJ1-2, with TRBD1 as a possible D gene (5 bases). In germline, CDR1 is ENHRY, CDR2 SYGVKD. V lost 3 bases to trimming and J lost 4 bases, with 12 bases between them. The CDR3 totals 14 residues. The CDR3 DNA is TGTGCCATCAGTGATCGCGGACAAACCTATGGCTACACCTTC. It is translated as CAISDRGQTYGYTF.

This sequence joins TRBV28 and TRBJ2-7; the D is unclear. The length of the CDR3 is 12 residues. Germline V gene sequence: CDR1 MDHEN, CDR2 SYDVKM. The V end lost 4 bases, the J end lost 0 bases, and 4 bases lay between the germline ends. The CDR3 loop is CASSSSSYEQYF. For the CDR3, the DNA is TGTGCCAGCAGTTCGAGCTCCTACGAGCAGTACTTC.

The V call is TRBV18, the J call TRBJ2-7; 8 bases match TRBD1. Germline loops: CDR1 KGHSH, CDR2 LQKENI. With V trimmed by 3 bases and J by 6 bases, 4 bases remained unmatched. The CDR3 runs to 13 residues. The chain's CDR3 is CASSPGQAFEQYF. The DNA for the CDR3 is TGTGCCAGCTCACCGGGACAGGCGTTCGAGCAGTACTTC.

The rearrangement joins TRBV5-1 to TRBJ2-7; D might be TRBD1 or TRBD2, each matching 6 bases. V was shortened by 5 bases and J by 0 bases, with 9 bases between the two germline ends. Germline V gene sequence: CDR1 SGHRS, CDR2 YFSETQ. This CDR3 contains 13 residues. The CDR3 sequence: CASRPGASYEQYF. The CDR3 DNA follows: TGCGCCAGCAGGCCGGGGGCCTCCTACGAGCAGTACTTC.